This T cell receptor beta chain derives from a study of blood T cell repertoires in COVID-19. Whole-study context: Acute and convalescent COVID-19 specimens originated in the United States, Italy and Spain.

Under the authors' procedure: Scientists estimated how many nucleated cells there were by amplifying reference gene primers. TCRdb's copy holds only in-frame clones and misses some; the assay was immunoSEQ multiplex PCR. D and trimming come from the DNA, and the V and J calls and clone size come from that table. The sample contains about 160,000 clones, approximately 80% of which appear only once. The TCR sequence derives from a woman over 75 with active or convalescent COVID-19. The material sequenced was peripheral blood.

The DNA of the CDR3 is TGTGCCAGCAGCCGGTACTATGGCTACACCTTC. Protein product: CASSRYYGYTF. V is TRBV7-9 and J is TRBJ1-2; D is uncertain. Germline V gives CDR1 SEHNR, CDR2 FQNEAQ (reference sequence). The CDR3 spans 11 residues. Trimming left V 5 bases short and J 3 bases short, with 4 bases between.